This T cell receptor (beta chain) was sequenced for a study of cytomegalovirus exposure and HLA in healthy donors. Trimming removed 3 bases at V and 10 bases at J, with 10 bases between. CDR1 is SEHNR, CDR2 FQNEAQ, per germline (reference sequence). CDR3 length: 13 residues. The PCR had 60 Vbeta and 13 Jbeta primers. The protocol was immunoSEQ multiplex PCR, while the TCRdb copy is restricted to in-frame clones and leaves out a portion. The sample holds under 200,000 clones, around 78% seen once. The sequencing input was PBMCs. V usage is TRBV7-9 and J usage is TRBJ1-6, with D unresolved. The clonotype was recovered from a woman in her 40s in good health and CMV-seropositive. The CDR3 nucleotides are TGTGCCAGCAGCTTTAGGGAGGGCTCACCCCTCCACTTT. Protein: CASSFREGSPLHF.